This T cell receptor beta chain was profiled in a study of blood T cell repertoires in COVID-19. Study background: T cells, B-cell-depleted T cells, or PBMCs provided the cDNA or gDNA that served as material.

In the source study's methods: Estimation of nucleated cell counts relied on the amplification of reference gene primers. TCRdb's table, derived via immunoSEQ multiplex PCR, lists solely in-frame clones and lacks some. That table is the source of V, J and clone size, and D and trimming were worked out from the DNA. The sample consists of approximately 300,000 clones, 83% of them appearing once. This TCR was sampled from a woman aged 45-65 years with acute or convalescent COVID-19. Material for sequencing was peripheral blood.

The CDR3 region is CASSIGPGLNYGYTF. CDR3 DNA sequence: TGTGCCAGTAGTATAGGGCCGGGACTGAACTATGGCTACACCTTC. The chain joins TRBV19 to TRBJ1-2, with D maybe TRBD1 (5 bases). This CDR3 spans 15 amino acids. The germline gives CDR1 LNHDA, CDR2 SQIVND (reference sequence). V was trimmed by 1 base and J by 2 bases, leaving 11 bases between them.